This T cell receptor beta chain was obtained from a study of blood T cell repertoires in COVID-19. Some clones are missing from TCRdb's copy, which holds only in-frame ones; the method was immunoSEQ multiplex PCR. The sample records about 190,000 clones, around 85% being singletons. The CDR3 spans 15 residues. CDR1 and CDR2 (germline): LGHNA, YSLEER. V was clipped by 0 bases and J by 8 bases, with 14 bases between them. The receptor was isolated from a man in his 70s with active or convalescent COVID-19. Sequenced material: peripheral blood. The V gene is TRBV4-3, the J gene TRBJ2-1; D is perhaps TRBD1 (6 bases). Here the CDR3 DNA reads TGCGCCAGCAGCCAAGAACGAACAGGGTTGGATGAGCAGTTCTTC. It is translated as CASSQERTGLDEQFF.